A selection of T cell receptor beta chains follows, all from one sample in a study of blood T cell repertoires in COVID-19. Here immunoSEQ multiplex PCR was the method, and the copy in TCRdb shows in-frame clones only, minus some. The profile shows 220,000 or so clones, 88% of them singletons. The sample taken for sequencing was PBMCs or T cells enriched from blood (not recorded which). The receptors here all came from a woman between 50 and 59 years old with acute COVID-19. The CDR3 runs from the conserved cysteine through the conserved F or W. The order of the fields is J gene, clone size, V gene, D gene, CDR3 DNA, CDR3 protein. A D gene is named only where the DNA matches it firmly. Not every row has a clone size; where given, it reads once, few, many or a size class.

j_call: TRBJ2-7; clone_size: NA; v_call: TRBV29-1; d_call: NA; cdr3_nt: TGCAGCGTTATATCCAGTATCTCCTACGAGCAGTACTTC; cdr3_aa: CSVISSISYEQYF
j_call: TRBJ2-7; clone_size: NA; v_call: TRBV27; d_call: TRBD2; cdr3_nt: TGTGCCAGCAGTCTACAGACTAGCGGGTACGAGCAGTACTTC; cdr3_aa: CASSLQTSGYEQYF
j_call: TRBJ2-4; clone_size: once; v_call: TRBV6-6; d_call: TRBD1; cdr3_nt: TGTGCCACCCAGGGGGCGTTTATTGACATTCAGTACTTC; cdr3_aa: CATQGAFIDIQYF
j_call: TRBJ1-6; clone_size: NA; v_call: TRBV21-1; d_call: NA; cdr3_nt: TGTGCCAGTAGGAGCTCCTATAATTCACCCCTCCACTTT; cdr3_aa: CASRSSYNSPLHF
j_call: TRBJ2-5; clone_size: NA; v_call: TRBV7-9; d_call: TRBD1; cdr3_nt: TGTGCCAGCAGCTTAGGTACAGGGGGGGAGACCCAGTACTTC; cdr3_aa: CASSLGTGGETQYF
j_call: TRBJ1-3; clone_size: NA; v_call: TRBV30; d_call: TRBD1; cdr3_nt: TGTGCCTGGGGGACAGGGGTCTCTGGAAACACCATATATTTT; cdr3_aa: CAWGTGVSGNTIYF
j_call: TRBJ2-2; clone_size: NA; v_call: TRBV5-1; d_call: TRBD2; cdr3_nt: TGCGCCACCTACGCGGGAGTTGGCGGGGAGCTGTTTTTT; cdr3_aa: CATYAGVGGELFF
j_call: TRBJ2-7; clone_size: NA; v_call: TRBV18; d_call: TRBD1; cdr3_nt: TGTGCCAGCTCACCAAACAGGGGCCTATACGAGCAGTACTTC; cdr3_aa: CASSPNRGLYEQYF
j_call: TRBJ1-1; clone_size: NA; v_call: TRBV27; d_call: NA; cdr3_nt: TGTGCCAGCAGTGGACAGTTTCACACTGAAGCTTTCTTT; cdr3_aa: CASSGQFHTEAFF
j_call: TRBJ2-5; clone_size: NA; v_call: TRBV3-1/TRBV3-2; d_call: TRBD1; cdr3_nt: TGTGCCAGCAGCCAAGAGACAGGGGAAGGGGAGACCCAGTACTTC; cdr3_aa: CASSQETGEGETQYF
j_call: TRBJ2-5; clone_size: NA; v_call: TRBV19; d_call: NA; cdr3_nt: TGTGCCAGTAGTGATGTGGGAGGAGAGACCCAGTACTTC; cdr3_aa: CASSDVGGETQYF
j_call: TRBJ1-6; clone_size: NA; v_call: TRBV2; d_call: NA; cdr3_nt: TGTGCCAGCAGCCAAGCGGGGGCCTATAATTCACCCCTCCACTTT; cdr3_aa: CASSQAGAYNSPLHF
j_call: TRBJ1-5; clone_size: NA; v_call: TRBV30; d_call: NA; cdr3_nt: TGTGCCTGGAGTGTACAGATCCGGGCGGGGCCCCAGCATTTT; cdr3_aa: CAWSVQIRAGPQHF
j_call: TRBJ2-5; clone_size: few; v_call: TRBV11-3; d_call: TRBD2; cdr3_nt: TGTGCCAGCAGCTTCGGAGGGAGGGTAGAGACCCAGTACTTC; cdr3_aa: CASSFGGRVETQYF
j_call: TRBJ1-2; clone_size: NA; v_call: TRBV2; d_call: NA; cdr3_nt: TGTGCCAGCAGTGAAGCGGACTCTCACTATGGCTACACCTTC; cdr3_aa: CASSEADSHYGYTF
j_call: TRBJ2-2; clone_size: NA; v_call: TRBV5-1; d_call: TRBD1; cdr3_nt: TGCGCCAGCAGCATACAGGGGGCCGGGGAGCTGTTTTTT; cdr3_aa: CASSIQGAGELFF
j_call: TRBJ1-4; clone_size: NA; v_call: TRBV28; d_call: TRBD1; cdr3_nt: TGTGCCAGCAGCCCAGGGGGCAGTAATGAAAAACTGTTTTTT; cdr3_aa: CASSPGGSNEKLFF
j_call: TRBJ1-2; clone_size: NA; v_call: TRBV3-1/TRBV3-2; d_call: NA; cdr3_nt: TGTGCCAGCAGCGCGGGACCGAACTATGGCTACACCTTC; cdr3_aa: CASSAGPNYGYTF
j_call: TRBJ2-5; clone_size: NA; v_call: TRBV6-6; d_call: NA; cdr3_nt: TGTGCCAGCAGTTACTCGGAGGGATACGAGACCCAGTACTTC; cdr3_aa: CASSYSEGYETQYF
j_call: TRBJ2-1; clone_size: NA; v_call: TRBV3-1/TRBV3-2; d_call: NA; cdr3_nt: TGTGCCAGCAGCCTCACCCGTAGCTCCTACAATGAGCAGTTCTTC; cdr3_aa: CASSLTRSSYNEQFF
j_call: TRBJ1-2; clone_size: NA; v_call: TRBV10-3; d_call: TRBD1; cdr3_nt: TGTGCCATCAGTGTGGCGGGACAGTCCAACTATGGCTACACCTTC; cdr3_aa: CAISVAGQSNYGYTF
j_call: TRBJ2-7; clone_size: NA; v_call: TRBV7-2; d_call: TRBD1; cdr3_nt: TGTGCCAGCAGCTTGGGGACAGCCGTTACCTACGAGCAGTACTTC; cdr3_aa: CASSLGTAVTYEQYF
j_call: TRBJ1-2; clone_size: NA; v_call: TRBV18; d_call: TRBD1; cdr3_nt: TGTGCCAGCTCACCTAAGACAGGGTTCTACACCTTC; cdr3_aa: CASSPKTGFYTF
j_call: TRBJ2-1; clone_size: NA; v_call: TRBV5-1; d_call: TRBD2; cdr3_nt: TGCGCCAGCAGCATGACTAGCACGGCTAGCAATGAGCAGTTCTTC; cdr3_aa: CASSMTSTASNEQFF
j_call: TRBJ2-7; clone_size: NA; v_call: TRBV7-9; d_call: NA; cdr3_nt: TGTGCCAGCAGCCCGTCGGGGGACGAGCAGTACTTC; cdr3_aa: CASSPSGDEQYF
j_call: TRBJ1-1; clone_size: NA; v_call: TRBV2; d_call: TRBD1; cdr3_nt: TGTGCCAGCAGTGATAGGGGGCGTACTGAAGCTTTCTTT; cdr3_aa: CASSDRGRTEAFF
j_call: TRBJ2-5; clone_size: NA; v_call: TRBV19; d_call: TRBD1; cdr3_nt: TGTGCCAGTAGGGACAGGGGAGAGACCCAGTACTTC; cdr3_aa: CASRDRGETQYF
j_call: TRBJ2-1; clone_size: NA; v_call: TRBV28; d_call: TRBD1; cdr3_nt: TGTGCCAGCAGTCCAGGGACAGGGGACAATGAGCAGTTCTTC; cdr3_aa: CASSPGTGDNEQFF
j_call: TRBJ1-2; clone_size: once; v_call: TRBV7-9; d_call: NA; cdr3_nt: TGTGCCAGCAGCGAGACAGCGCGATACACCTTC; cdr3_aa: CASSETARYTF
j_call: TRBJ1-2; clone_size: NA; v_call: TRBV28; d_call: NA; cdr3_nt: TGTGCCAGCAGTTCTGGAGTATCTGGCTACACCTTC; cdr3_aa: CASSSGVSGYTF
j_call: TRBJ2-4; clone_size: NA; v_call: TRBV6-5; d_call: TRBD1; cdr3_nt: TGTGCCAGCAGTTACGGGACAGGGGGAAACATTCAGTACTTC; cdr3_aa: CASSYGTGGNIQYF
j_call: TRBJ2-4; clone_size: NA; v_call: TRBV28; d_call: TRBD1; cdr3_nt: TGTGCCAGCAGTCCCGACAGGGAAACCCTAGCCAAAAACATTCAGTACTTC; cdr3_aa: CASSPDRETLAKNIQYF
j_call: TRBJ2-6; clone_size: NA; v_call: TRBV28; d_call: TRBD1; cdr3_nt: TGTGCCAGCAGGAGACAGGGCCTCTCTGGGGCCAACGTCCTGACTTTC; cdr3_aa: CASRRQGLSGANVLTF
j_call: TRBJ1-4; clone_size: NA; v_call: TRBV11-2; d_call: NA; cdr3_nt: TGTGCCAGCAGCCTGGACAGAGTTAATGAAAAACTGTTTTTT; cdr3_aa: CASSLDRVNEKLFF
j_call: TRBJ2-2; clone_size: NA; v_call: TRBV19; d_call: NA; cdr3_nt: TGTGCCAGTAGTACCACACCCTCAGCCGGGGAGCTGTTTTTT; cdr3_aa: CASSTTPSAGELFF
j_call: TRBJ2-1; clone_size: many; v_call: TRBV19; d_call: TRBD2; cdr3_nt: TGTGCCAGTAGTATCGAGACTAGCTCGGTGGGCTATGAGCAGTTCTTC; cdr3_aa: CASSIETSSVGYEQFF
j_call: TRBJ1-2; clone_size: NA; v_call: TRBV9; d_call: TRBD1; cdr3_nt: TGTGCCAGCAGCGCCGAACTAGGACAGGGGGCTTCTCGGTATGGCTACACCTTC; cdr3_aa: CASSAELGQGASRYGYTF
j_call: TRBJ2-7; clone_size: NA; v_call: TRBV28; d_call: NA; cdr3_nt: TGTGCCAGCAGGTTGGCATCTGAGCAGTACTTC; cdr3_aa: CASRLASEQYF
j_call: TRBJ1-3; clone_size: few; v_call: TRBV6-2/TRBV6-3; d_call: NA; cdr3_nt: TGTGCCAGCAGTTACCGGGTCTCTGGAAACACCATATATTTT; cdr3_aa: CASSYRVSGNTIYF
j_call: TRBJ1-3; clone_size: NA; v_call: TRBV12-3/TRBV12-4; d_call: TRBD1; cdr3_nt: TGTGCCAGCGGAACAGGGGCTGGAAACACCATATATTTT; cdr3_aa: CASGTGAGNTIYF
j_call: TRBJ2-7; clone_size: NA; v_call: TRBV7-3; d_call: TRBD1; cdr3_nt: TGTGCCAGCAGCTTGGGACAGAACTACGAGCAGTACTTC; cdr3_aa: CASSLGQNYEQYF
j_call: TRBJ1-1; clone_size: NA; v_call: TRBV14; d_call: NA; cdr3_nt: TGTGCCAGCAGCCAATTTCAGGCCAGCACTGAAGCTTTCTTT; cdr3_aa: CASSQFQASTEAFF
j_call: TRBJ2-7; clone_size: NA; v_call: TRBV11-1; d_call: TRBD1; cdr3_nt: TGTGCCAGCAGCTTAGGGACAGGGGCGTTTCGGTACGAGCAGTACTTC; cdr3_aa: CASSLGTGAFRYEQYF
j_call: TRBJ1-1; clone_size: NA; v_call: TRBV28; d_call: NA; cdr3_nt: TGTGCCAGCAGTAGGCAGGGGAACACTGAAGCTTTCTTT; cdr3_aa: CASSRQGNTEAFF
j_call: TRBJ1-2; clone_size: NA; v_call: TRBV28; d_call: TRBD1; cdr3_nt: TGTGCCAGCAGTCGGACAGGGACTCGCTATGGCTACACCTTC; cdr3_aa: CASSRTGTRYGYTF